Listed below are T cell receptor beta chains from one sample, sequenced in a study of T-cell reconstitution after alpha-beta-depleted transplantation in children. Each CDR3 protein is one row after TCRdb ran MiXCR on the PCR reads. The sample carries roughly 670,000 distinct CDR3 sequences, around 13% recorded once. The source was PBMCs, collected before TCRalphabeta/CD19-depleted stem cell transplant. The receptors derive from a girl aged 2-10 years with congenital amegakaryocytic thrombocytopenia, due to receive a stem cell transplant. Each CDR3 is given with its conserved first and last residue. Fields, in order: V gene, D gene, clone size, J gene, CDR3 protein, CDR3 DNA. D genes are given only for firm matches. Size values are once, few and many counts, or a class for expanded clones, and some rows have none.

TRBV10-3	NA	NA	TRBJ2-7	CAISPGLDYEQYF	TGTGCCATCAGCCCCGGGCTGGACTACGAGCAGTACTTC
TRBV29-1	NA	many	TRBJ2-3	CSSGTVSTDTQYF	TGCAGCTCTGGGACGGTTAGCACAGATACGCAGTATTTT
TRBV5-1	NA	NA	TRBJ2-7	CASSLSGSLAIVTYEQYF	TGCGCCAGCAGCTTGTCAGGGTCCTTGGCCATCGTCACCTACGAGCAGTACTTC
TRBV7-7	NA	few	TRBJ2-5	CASSLDGTLQETQYF	TGTGCCAGCAGCCTTGATGGGACTCTCCAAGAGACCCAGTACTTC
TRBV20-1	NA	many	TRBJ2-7	CSATDYLYEQYF	TGCAGTGCTACCGACTACCTCTACGAGCAGTACTTC
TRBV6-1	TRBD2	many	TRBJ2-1	CASSAGLVRGNEQFF	TGTGCCAGCAGTGCCGGACTAGTTCGTGGGAATGAGCAGTTCTTC
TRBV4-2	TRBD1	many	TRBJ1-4	CASSPLGRGNEKLFF	TGTGCCAGCAGTCCCCTGGGCAGGGGGAATGAAAAACTGTTTTTT
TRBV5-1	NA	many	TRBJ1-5	CASSLGPQGRGQPQHF	TGCGCCAGCAGCTTGGGGCCCCAGGGAAGGGGTCAGCCCCAGCATTTT
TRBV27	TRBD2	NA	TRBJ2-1	CASSFLAGDNEQFF	TGTGCCAGCAGTTTTCTAGCGGGGGACAATGAGCAGTTCTTC
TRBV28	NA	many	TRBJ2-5	CASRPALVGETQYF	TGTGCCAGCAGACCCGCATTGGTTGGAGAGACCCAGTACTTC
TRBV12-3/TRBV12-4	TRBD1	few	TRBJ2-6	CASSPLEGADSGANVLTF	TGTGCCAGCAGCCCCCTTGAGGGGGCAGACTCTGGGGCCAACGTCCTGACTTTC
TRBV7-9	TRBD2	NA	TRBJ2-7	CASSSGTSGSLYEQYF	TGTGCCAGCAGCTCCGGGACTAGCGGGAGCTTATACGAGCAGTACTTC
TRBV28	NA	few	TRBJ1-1	CASSPGVRTEAFF	TGTGCCAGCAGTCCTGGGGTGCGCACTGAAGCTTTCTTT
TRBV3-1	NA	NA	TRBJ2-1	CASSQDPGPYNEQFF	TGTGCCAGCAGCCAAGATCCCGGCCCGTACAATGAGCAGTTCTTC
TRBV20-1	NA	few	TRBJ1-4	CSARRDMGNEKLFF	TGCAGTGCTCGAAGGGACATGGGGAATGAAAAACTGTTTTTT
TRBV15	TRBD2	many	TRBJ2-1	CATSRDTRASGTLNEQFF	TGTGCCACCAGCAGAGACACGCGTGCTAGCGGGACCCTCAATGAGCAGTTCTTC
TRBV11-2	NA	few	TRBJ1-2	CASSSRRGNGYTF	TGTGCCAGCAGCTCCAGGAGAGGGAATGGCTACACCTTC
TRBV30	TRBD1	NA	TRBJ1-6	CAWRGTGSPSPLHF	TGTGCCTGGCGGGGGACAGGGTCGCCTTCACCCCTCCACTTT
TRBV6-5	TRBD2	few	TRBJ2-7	CASSYYPNGGRVSSYEQYF	TGTGCCAGCAGTTACTACCCCAATGGCGGGAGGGTTAGCTCCTACGAGCAGTACTTC
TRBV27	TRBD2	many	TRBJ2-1	CASSFSPAGGRYNEQFF	TGTGCCAGCAGTTTTTCACCAGCGGGAGGGAGGTACAATGAGCAGTTCTTC
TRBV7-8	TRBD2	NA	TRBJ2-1	CASSLGLTSGYYNEQFF	TGTGCCAGCAGCTTAGGGTTGACTAGCGGTTACTACAATGAGCAGTTCTTC
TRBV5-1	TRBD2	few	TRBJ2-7	CASSLHRPFGTSGLLGSEQYF	TGCGCCAGCAGCTTGCATCGACCATTTGGGACTAGCGGGCTATTGGGTTCCGAGCAGTACTTC
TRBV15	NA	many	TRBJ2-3	CATSSLHDSDTQYF	TGTGCCACCAGCAGCTTACACGACTCAGATACGCAGTATTTT
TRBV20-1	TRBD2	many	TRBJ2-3	CSGGRTTDTQYF	TGCAGTGGCGGGAGGACCACAGATACGCAGTATTTT
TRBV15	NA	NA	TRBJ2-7	CATSREFIYEQYF	TGTGCCACCAGCAGAGAGTTTATCTACGAGCAGTACTTC
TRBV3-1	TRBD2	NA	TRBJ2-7	CATSQEMLAGSEQYF	TGTGCCACCAGCCAAGAGATGCTAGCGGGATCCGAGCAGTACTTC
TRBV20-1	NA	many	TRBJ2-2	CSAIEKTANTGELFF	TGCAGTGCTATCGAGAAGACAGCGAACACCGGGGAGCTGTTTTTT
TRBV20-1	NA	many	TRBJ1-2	CSARDTKGLNYGYTF	TGCAGTGCTAGAGATACCAAGGGACTTAACTATGGCTACACCTTC
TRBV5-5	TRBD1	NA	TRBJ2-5	CASSPGTGVKWVETQYF	TGTGCCAGCAGCCCAGGGACAGGGGTGAAATGGGTAGAGACCCAGTACTTC